A single sample is the source of the 6 T cell receptor beta chains below, sequenced in a study of T cell changes during pregnancy in multiple sclerosis. Profiled with immunoSEQ multiplex PCR; TCRdb holds only in-frame clones, not every one. The sample has 60,000 to 70,000 clones; more than 85% are singletons. Sequenced here: peripheral blood, sampled in the second trimester of pregnancy. Receptors originate from a female donor with multiple sclerosis, enrolled in a pregnancy study.

The CDR3 sequence: CASRGQGANEKLFF. CDR3 in DNA: TGTGCCAGTAGGGGACAGGGGGCTAATGAAAAACTGTTTTTT. This chain connects TRBV19 to TRBJ1-4; 11 bases are shared with TRBD1. Trimming cost V 6 bases and J 3 bases; bases outside gene matches: 0. In germline, CDR1 is LNHDA, CDR2 SQIVND (reference sequence). CDR3 length: 14 amino acids.

CDR3 sequence reads: CASSKASLEGGEDNTEAFF. In DNA, the CDR3 is TGTGCCAGCAGCAAAGCAAGTTTAGAAGGGGGCGAGGATAACACTGAAGCTTTCTTT. This chain links TRBV21-1 with TRBJ1-1; the table's D call, TRBD1, was not checked against the DNA. TRBV21-1 is noted as a pseudogene. The CDR3 sequence is 19 residues long.

This clone was detected once. V gene TRBV28 combines with J gene TRBJ2-7; 9 bases agree with TRBD1. CDR1 is MDHEN and CDR2 is SYDVKM in the germline V gene. The CDR3 has 12 residues. Losses at the gene ends were 6 bases for V and 6 bases for J; bases not matched to a gene: 3. In DNA form, the CDR3 reads TGTGCCAGCAGAGTGACAGGGGGCGAGCAGTACTTC. It yields the protein CASRVTGGEQYF.

The chain couples TRBV6-1 to TRBJ1-2; 7 positions agree with TRBD1. CDR1 and CDR2 from the germline V gene are MNHNS and SASEGT. With V trimmed by 4 bases and J by 7 bases, 9 bases remained unmatched. There are 14 residues in the CDR3. CDR3 amino acids: CASSVQTGVRGYTF. The CDR3 region has the DNA TGTGCCAGCAGTGTACAAACAGGGGTGCGTGGCTACACCTTC.

In this sample, this clone turned up once. This chain connects TRBV11-2 to TRBJ2-1; TRBD1 matches 10 bases. Losses at the gene ends were 5 bases for V and 3 bases for J; bases not matched to a gene: 7. Germline V gene data show CDR1 as SGHAT and CDR2 as FQNNGV. The CDR3 covers 16 residues. The CDR3 DNA sequence: TGTGCCAGCAGCCCGGGAGGGACAGGGGACTACAATGAGCAGTTCTTC. Translation: CASSPGGTGDYNEQFF.

The chain links TRBV7-9 to TRBJ1-3, with a weak D call TRBD1 (5 bases). V was shortened by 4 bases and J by 4 bases, with 14 bases between the two germline ends. This CDR3 spans 15 amino acids. From germline, CDR1 is SEHNR and CDR2 FQNEAQ (reference sequence). This chain's CDR3 is CASSSPGGSGNTIYF. The CDR3 coding sequence is TGTGCCAGCAGCTCCCCTGGGGGGAGCGGAAACACCATATATTTT.